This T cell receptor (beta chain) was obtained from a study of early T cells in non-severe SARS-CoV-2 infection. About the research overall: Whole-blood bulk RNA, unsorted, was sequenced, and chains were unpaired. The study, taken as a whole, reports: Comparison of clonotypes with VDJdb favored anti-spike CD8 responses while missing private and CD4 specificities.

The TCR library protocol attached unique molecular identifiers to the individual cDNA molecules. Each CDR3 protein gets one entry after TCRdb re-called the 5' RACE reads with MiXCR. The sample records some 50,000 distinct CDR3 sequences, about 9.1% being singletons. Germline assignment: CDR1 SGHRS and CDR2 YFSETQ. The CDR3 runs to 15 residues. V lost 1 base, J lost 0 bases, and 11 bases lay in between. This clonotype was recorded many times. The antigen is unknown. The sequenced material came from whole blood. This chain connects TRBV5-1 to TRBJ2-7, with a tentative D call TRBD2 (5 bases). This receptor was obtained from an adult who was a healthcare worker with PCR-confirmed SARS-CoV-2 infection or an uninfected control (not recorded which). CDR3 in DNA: TGCGCCAGCAGCTTGCAGACGGGGAGCTCCTACGAGCAGTACTTC. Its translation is CASSLQTGSSYEQYF.